The 21 T cell receptor beta chains given below trace back to one sample, sequenced in a study of response to subunit inactivated influenza vaccine. TCRdb itself ran the RT-PCR reads through MiXCR, one entry per CDR3 protein. This table holds more than 200,000 distinct CDR3 sequences, 10% to 15% found once. This specimen consisted of non-naive T cells sorted from PBMCs, obtained around two weeks before vaccination. The receptors shown here come from a man aged 45-65 years who received an inactivated influenza vaccine.

This clonotype was found many times. V gene TRBV20-1 combines with J gene TRBJ2-1; tentative D call: TRBD1 (6 bases). This CDR3 has 14 amino acids. Germline CDR1 and CDR2: DFQATT and SNEGSKA (reference sequence). The germline V and J ends were trimmed by 6 bases and 9 bases, with 21 bases remaining between them. CDR3 DNA: TGCAGTGCCCTATCAGGGGAAATCTCGTTTGAGCAGTTCTTC. It translates to CSALSGEISFEQFF.

There are many counts of this clonotype. V gene TRBV2 combines with J gene TRBJ2-7; D unclear. Germline lookup yields CDR1 SNHLY and CDR2 FYNNEI. Trimming took off 8 bases at V and 3 bases at J, with 11 bases between the two ends. The CDR3 length is 12 residues. CDR3 residues: CASGFDIYEQYF. Written as DNA, the CDR3 is TGTGCCAGCGGGTTCGACATCTACGAGCAGTACTTC.

This clonotype occurred many times. J is TRBJ2-7 and V is TRBV5-6; D call uncertain. Germline V CDR1 and CDR2: SGHDT, YYEEEE. The CDR3 extends over 11 amino acids. Trimming took off 2 bases at V and 4 bases at J, with 4 bases between the two ends. The CDR3 DNA reads TGTGCCAGCAGCTTTATGTACGAGCAGTACTTC. This translates into CASSFMYEQYF.

A few counts support this clonotype. This chain joins TRBV18 and TRBJ2-5, with no clear D. Per the germline V gene, CDR1 is KGHSH and CDR2 is LQKENI. The V end was cut by 1 base, the J end by 5 bases, with 11 bases between. The CDR3 totals 14 residues. CDR3 nucleotide sequence: TGTGCCAGCTCACCACGTCCGTCGCCGGAGACCCAGTACTTC. Encoded protein: CASSPRPSPETQYF.

This clonotype was counted only a few times. The chain couples TRBV20-1 to TRBJ1-6; 7 nucleotides align to TRBD1. With V trimmed by 6 bases and J by 6 bases, 11 bases remained unmatched. Germline V gives CDR1 DFQATT, CDR2 SNEGSKA (reference sequence). CDR3 length: 15 residues. The CDR3 is CSAVTGASGNSPLHF. DNA for the CDR3: TGCAGTGCGGTTACAGGGGCCTCGGGTAATTCACCCCTCCACTTT.

This clonotype was detected only a few times. The chain combines TRBV27 with TRBJ2-7; 9 bases fit TRBD2. This CDR3 contains 15 residues. V dropped 6 bases and J dropped 4; count of bases not matched to a gene: 10. CDR1 is MNHEY and CDR2 is SMNVEV in the germline V gene (reference sequence). The CDR3 protein is CASSRSGGGVYEQYF. DNA for the CDR3: TGTGCCAGCAGCCGTAGCGGGGGCGGTGTTTACGAGCAGTACTTC.

The genes are TRBV5-4 and TRBJ2-5; no definite D call. The V end lost 0 bases, the J end lost 2 bases, and 11 bases lay between the germline ends. The germline CDR1 and CDR2 sequences are SGHNT and YYREEE (reference sequence). The CDR3 is made up of 15 amino acids. CDR3 nucleotide sequence: TGTGCCAGCAGCTTGGACGGAGTGTCACAAGAGACCCAGTACTTC. Translating it yields CASSLDGVSQETQYF.

This clonotype came up many times. V gene TRBV5-1 combines with J gene TRBJ1-3, with D hard to call. V dropped 3 bases and J dropped 4 bases, with 11 bases sitting between them. The germline V gene encodes CDR1 SGHRS and CDR2 YFSETQ. This CDR3 region has 14 residues. The CDR3 nucleotides are TGCGCCAGCAGCTCGGACCCTACCGGAAACACCATATATTTT. The encoded protein is CASSSDPTGNTIYF.

This clonotype showed up just a few times. The chain uses TRBV7-3 and TRBJ2-2, with a tentative D call TRBD1 (6 bases). Germline V gene sequence: CDR1 SGHTA, CDR2 FQGTGA. Trimming cost V 6 bases and J 4 bases, with 12 bases left between them. The CDR3 is made up of 14 amino acids. DNA for the CDR3: TGTGCCAGCAGACAGGGAAGAGGCACCGGGGAGCTGTTTTTT. It codes for CASRQGRGTGELFF.

This clonotype has just a few counts. The chain joins TRBV12-3 or TRBV12-4 to TRBJ1-5; maybe TRBD1 (6 bases). V was shortened by 8 bases and J by 1 base, with 18 bases between the two germline ends. CDR3 length equals 16 residues. In DNA form, the CDR3 reads TGTGCCAGCGCGGACAGAATAGTACCAAGCAATCAGCCCCAGCATTTT. Encoded protein: CASADRIVPSNQPQHF.

The chain is built from TRBV28 and TRBJ2-1; 9 positions agree with TRBD2. From germline, CDR1 is MDHEN and CDR2 SYDVKM. CDR3 length: 14 amino acids. The junction had 5 bases not matched to a gene; V was cut back by 7 bases and J by 4 bases. The DNA for the CDR3 is TGTGCCAGCACTAGCGGGGCAACTTACAATGAGCAGTTCTTC. Amino acid sequence: CASTSGATYNEQFF.

In its sample, this clonotype was seen many times. This chain connects TRBV12-3 or TRBV12-4 to TRBJ2-3; maybe TRBD1 (6 bases). This CDR3 spans 15 amino acids. V was pared by 3 bases and J by 2 bases, with 12 bases between. Written as DNA, the CDR3 is TGTGCCAGCAGTTTGAGACAGGAGATCACAGATACGCAGTATTTT. Protein: CASSLRQEITDTQYF.

The chain joins TRBV28 to TRBJ2-1; D is ambiguous. The CDR3 covers 14 residues. Trimming left V 6 bases short and J 4 bases short, with 13 bases between. Germline-derived CDR1 and CDR2 are MDHEN and SYDVKM. In DNA, the CDR3 is TGTGCCAGCAGGCTTCGGAGTAGTTACAATGAGCAGTTCTTC. This gives the protein CASRLRSSYNEQFF.

This clonotype has at least ten counts. The chain couples TRBV18 to TRBJ1-1; perhaps TRBD1 as D (6 bases). The V gene lost 5 bases and the J gene lost 7 bases, with 11 bases spanning the gap. Per the germline V gene, CDR1 is KGHSH and CDR2 is LQKENI. This CDR3 comprises 12 residues. CDR3 bases: TGTGCCAGCTCAGGGGACATACTTGAAGCTTTCTTT. Translation gives CASSGDILEAFF.

This clonotype has at least ten counts. The chain combines TRBV5-1 with TRBJ2-1; 8 nucleotides match TRBD2. Per germline, CDR1 SGHRS and CDR2 YFSETQ. With 2 bases clipped from V and 9 bases from J, the junction kept 4 bases outside the gene matches. CDR3 length equals 13 residues. The CDR3 is CASSFREGGEQFF. The CDR3 DNA follows: TGCGCCAGCAGCTTTCGGGAGGGCGGTGAGCAGTTCTTC.

To note about this clonotype: This may stem from a read error, because a much larger clone lies one nucleotide away. The rearrangement joins TRBV4-1 to TRBJ1-6; tentative D call: TRBD1 (5 bases). Germline values: CDR1 MGHRA, CDR2 YSYEKL. This CDR3 contains 18 residues. The CDR3 DNA reads as TGCGCCAGCAACCAAGGCGCAACTGGGGCCGACTACTATTCACCCCTCCACTTT. It encodes CASNQGATGADYYSPLHF.

The chain carries TRBV27 and TRBJ2-6; possibly TRBD1 for D (5 bases). CDR1 and CDR2 (germline): MNHEY, SMNVEV (reference sequence). The V gene lost 6 bases and the J gene lost 1 base, with 10 bases spanning the gap. The CDR3 has 15 amino acids. The CDR3 nucleotides are TGTGCCAGCAGCGGAAGGGGTTCTGGGGCCAACGTCCTGACTTTC. It yields the protein CASSGRGSGANVLTF.

There are a few counts of this clonotype. The chain is built from TRBV5-6 and TRBJ2-3; possible D gene TRBD1, 5 bases. V was pared by 0 bases and J by 4 bases, with 12 bases between. CDR3 size: 15 residues. Germline V CDR1 and CDR2: SGHDT, YYEEEE. Here the CDR3 reads CASSLGTQGADTQYF. CDR3 in DNA: TGTGCCAGCAGCTTGGGGACCCAAGGGGCAGATACGCAGTATTTT.

This clonotype has a count of ten or more. The chain combines TRBV5-1 with TRBJ2-1; D possibly uses TRBD1 or TRBD2 (5 bases each). Germline V lookup: CDR1 SGHRS, CDR2 YFSETQ. V was pared by 1 base and J by 4 bases, with 9 bases between. The CDR3 consists of 14 residues. Here the CDR3 DNA reads TGCGCCAGCAGCTTGTGGGACCCTTACAATGAGCAGTTCTTC. Protein sequence: CASSLWDPYNEQFF.

This clonotype was seen repeatedly, ten times or more. This rearrangement joins TRBV20-1 to TRBJ2-7; 10 positions match TRBD2. The ends lost 1 base at V and 9 bases at J; junction bases unmatched: 6. This CDR3 spans 13 amino acids. Germline lookup yields CDR1 DFQATT and CDR2 SNEGSKA (reference sequence). The CDR3 spells CSARVGLAGAQYF. The CDR3 DNA reads TGCAGTGCTAGAGTTGGGCTAGCGGGGGCGCAGTACTTC.

The CDR3 loop reads CSASSTSGADTQYF. The CDR3 coding sequence is TGCAGTGCTAGCTCTACTAGCGGGGCAGATACGCAGTATTTT. This chain connects TRBV20-1 to TRBJ2-3, with TRBD2 identical over 10 bases. The CDR3 spans 14 residues. Germline assignment: CDR1 DFQATT and CDR2 SNEGSKA (reference sequence). V trimming: 3 bases; J trimming: 4 bases; junction bases outside the gene matches: 4.